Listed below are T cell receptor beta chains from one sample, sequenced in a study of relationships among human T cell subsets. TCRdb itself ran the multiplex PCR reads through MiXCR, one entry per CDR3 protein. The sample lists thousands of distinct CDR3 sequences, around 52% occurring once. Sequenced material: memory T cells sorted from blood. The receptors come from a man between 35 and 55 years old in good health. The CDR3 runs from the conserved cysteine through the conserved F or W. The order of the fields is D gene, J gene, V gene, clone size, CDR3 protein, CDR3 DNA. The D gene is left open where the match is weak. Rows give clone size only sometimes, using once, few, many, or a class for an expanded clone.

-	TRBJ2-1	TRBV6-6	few	CASTGRTGNEQFF	TGTGCCAGCACCGGGAGAACGGGCAATGAGCAGTTCTTC
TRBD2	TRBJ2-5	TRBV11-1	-	CASSPLGSGRNQETQYF	TGTGCCAGCAGCCCACTGGGTAGCGGGCGAAATCAAGAGACCCAGTACTTC
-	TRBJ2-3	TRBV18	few	CASSPATDTQYF	TGTGCCAGCTCACCTGCCACAGATACGCAGTATTTT
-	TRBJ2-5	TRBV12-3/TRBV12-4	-	CASSLGRGETQYF	TGTGCCAGCAGTTTAGGTAGGGGAGAGACCCAGTACTTC
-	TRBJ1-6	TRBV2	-	CASSKGPIYNSPLHF	TGTGCCAGCTCTAAAGGACCCATCTATAATTCACCCCTCCACTTT
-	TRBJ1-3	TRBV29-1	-	CSVEIVVEEGGNTIYF	TGCAGCGTTGAAATTGTAGTGGAGGAAGGTGGAAACACCATATATTTT
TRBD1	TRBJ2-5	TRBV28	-	CASSVPGQQETQYF	TGTGCCAGCAGTGTCCCGGGACAGCAAGAGACCCAGTACTTC
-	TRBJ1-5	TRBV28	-	CASSFGGSNQPQHF	TGTGCCAGCAGTTTTGGGGGGAGCAATCAGCCCCAGCATTTT
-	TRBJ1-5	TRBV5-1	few	CASSLAGQASQPQHF	TGCGCCAGCAGCTTGGCGGGACAAGCGAGCCAGCCCCAGCATTTT
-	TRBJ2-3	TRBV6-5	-	CASSYGGNTQYF	TGTGCCAGCAGTTACGGGGGAAATACGCAGTATTTT
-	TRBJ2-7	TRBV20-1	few	CSALGVGAYEQYF	TGCAGTGCTTTGGGGGTCGGAGCCTACGAGCAGTACTTC
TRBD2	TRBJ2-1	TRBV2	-	CASSARLAGIVSEQFF	TGTGCCAGCAGTGCCCGACTAGCGGGGATAGTTTCTGAGCAGTTCTTC
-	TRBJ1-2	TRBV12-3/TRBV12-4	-	CASSDPGYTF	TGTGCCAGCAGTGACCCTGGCTACACCTTC
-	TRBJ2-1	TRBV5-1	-	CASSSFDEQFF	TGCGCCAGCAGCTCCTTTGATGAGCAGTTCTTC
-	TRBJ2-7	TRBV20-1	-	CSARSPSGPTYEQYF	TGCAGTGCTAGAAGCCCAAGCGGACCTACCTACGAGCAGTACTTC
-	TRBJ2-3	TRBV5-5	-	CASSLWGEADTQYF	TGTGCCAGCAGCTTATGGGGGGAGGCAGATACGCAGTATTTT
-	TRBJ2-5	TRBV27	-	CASSARRVGETQYF	TGTGCCAGCAGTGCTCGAAGGGTCGGAGAGACCCAGTACTTC
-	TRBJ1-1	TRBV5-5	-	CASSLDSNTEAFF	TGTGCCAGCAGCTTGGACAGCAACACTGAAGCTTTCTTT
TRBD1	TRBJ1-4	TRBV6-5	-	CASSPTGATEKLFF	TGTGCCAGCAGCCCGACAGGGGCGACTGAAAAACTGTTTTTT
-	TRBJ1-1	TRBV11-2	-	CASSPWEAGAVEAFF	TGTGCCAGCAGCCCTTGGGAGGCAGGGGCGGTGGAGGCTTTCTTT
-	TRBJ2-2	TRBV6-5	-	CASSYSTVNTGELFF	TGTGCCAGCAGTTACTCGACAGTGAACACCGGGGAGCTGTTTTTT
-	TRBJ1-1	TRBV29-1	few	CSVAGGLNTEAFF	TGCAGCGTGGCGGGGGGGTTGAACACTGAAGCTTTCTTT
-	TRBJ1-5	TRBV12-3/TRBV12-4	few	CASSGLINQPQHF	TGTGCCAGCAGTGGACTGATCAATCAGCCCCAGCATTTT
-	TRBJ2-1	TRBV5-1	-	CASSLEGGRDEQFF	TGCGCCAGCAGCTTGGAGGGGGGGCGCGATGAGCAGTTCTTC
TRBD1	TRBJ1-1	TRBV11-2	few	CASSYRDSDTEAFF	TGTGCCAGCAGCTACCGGGACAGTGACACTGAAGCTTTCTTT
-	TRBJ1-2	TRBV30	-	CAWSDGNYGYTF	TGTGCCTGGAGTGACGGAAACTATGGCTACACCTTC
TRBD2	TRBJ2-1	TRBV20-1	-	CSASGRANEQFF	TGCAGTGCTAGCGGGAGGGCCAATGAGCAGTTCTTC
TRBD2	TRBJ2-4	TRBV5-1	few	CASSLEVAGGIAKNIQYF	TGCGCCAGCAGCTTGGAGGTAGCGGGAGGTATAGCCAAAAACATTCAGTACTTC
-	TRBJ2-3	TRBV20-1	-	CSARGITGEDTQYF	TGCAGTGCTAGGGGGATCACTGGGGAAGATACGCAGTATTTT
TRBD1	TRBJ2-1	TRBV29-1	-	CSVGRDRLEQFF	TGCAGCGTTGGCCGGGACAGGCTAGAGCAGTTCTTC
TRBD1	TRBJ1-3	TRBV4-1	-	CASSHPGTGAGNTIYF	TGCGCCAGCAGCCACCCCGGGACAGGGGCTGGAAACACCATATATTTT
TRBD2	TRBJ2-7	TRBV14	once	CASSQAQSPGLAGGRSYEQYF	TGTGCCAGCAGCCAGGCCCAGTCGCCGGGACTAGCGGGAGGCAGGTCCTACGAGCAGTACTTC
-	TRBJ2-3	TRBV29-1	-	CSVVGADTQYF	TGCAGCGTTGTGGGCGCAGATACGCAGTATTTT
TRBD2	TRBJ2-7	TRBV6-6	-	CASGSPTGTSVEQYF	TGTGCCAGCGGGAGCCCCACCGGGACTAGCGTTGAGCAGTACTTC
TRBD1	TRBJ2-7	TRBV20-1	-	CSARGTGLQYF	TGCAGTGCCCGCGGGACAGGCTTACAGTACTTC